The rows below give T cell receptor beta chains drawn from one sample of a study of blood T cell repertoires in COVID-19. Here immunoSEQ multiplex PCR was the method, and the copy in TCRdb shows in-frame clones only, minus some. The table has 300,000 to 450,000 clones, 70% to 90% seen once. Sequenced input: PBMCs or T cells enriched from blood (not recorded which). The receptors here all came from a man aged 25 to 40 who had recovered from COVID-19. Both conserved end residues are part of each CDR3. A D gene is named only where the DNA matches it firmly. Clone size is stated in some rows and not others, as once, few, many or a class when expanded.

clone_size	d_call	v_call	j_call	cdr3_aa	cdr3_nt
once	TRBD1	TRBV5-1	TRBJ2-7	CASSLDRDEQYF	TGCGCCAGCAGCCTAGACAGGGACGAGCAGTACTTC
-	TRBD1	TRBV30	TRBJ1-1	CAWSDRGNTEAFF	TGTGCCTGGTCCGACAGGGGGAACACTGAAGCTTTCTTT
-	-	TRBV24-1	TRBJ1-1	CANSETMNTEAFF	TGTGCCAATTCGGAGACGATGAACACTGAAGCTTTCTTT
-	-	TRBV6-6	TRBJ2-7	CASRPLEGNLYEQYF	TGTGCCAGCAGGCCACTGGAGGGGAACCTCTACGAGCAGTACTTC
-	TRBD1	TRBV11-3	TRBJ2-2	CASSLDRGLVTGELFF	TGTGCCAGCAGCCTAGACAGGGGGCTGGTCACCGGGGAGCTGTTTTTT
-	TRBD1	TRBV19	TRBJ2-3	CASSLQGADTQYF	TGTGCCAGTAGCCTACAGGGGGCAGATACGCAGTATTTT
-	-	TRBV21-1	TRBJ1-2	CASRLSNYGYTF	TGTGCCAGCAGGCTATCTAACTATGGCTACACCTTC
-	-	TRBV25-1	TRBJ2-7	CASSDFTVEEQYF	TGTGCCAGCAGTGACTTTACGGTGGAGGAGCAGTACTTC
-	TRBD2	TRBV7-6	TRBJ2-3	CASSLLAGGRTDTQYF	TGTGCCAGCAGCCTCCTAGCGGGGGGAAGGACAGATACGCAGTATTTT
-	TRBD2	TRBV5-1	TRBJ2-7	CASSMTSGGPLYEQYF	TGCGCCAGCAGCATGACTAGCGGGGGACCACTTTACGAGCAGTACTTC
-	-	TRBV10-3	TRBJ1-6	CAISDLGGDSPLHF	TGTGCCATCAGTGACTTAGGGGGAGATTCACCCCTCCACTTT
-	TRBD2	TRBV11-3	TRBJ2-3	CASSPWGSGGTDTQYF	TGTGCCAGCAGCCCCTGGGGTAGCGGGGGCACAGATACGCAGTATTTT
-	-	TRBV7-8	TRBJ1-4	CASSSYAGTTNEKLFF	TGTGCCAGCAGCTCGTATGCGGGAACAACTAATGAAAAACTGTTTTTT
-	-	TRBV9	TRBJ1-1	CASSPAPQGNTEAFF	TGTGCCAGCAGTCCGGCCCCCCAGGGGAACACTGAAGCTTTCTTT
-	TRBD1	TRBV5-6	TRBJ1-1	CASSWEQGNVNTEAFF	TGTGCCAGCAGCTGGGAACAGGGGAACGTAAACACTGAAGCTTTCTTT
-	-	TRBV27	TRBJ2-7	CASSWGTSYEQYF	TGTGCCAGCAGTTGGGGCACCTCCTACGAGCAGTACTTC
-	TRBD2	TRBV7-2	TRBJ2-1	CASSLEGLLGGNEQFF	TGTGCCAGCAGCTTAGAAGGGCTACTCGGGGGGAATGAGCAGTTCTTC
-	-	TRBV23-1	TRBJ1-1	CASPHRSSPTEAFF	TGCGCCAGCCCCCACCGTAGCTCCCCCACTGAAGCTTTCTTT
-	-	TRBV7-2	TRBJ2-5	CASSGGGLQETQYF	TGTGCCAGCAGCGGGGGGGGGCTCCAAGAGACCCAGTACTTC
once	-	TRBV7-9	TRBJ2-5	CASSRQLETQYF	TGTGCCAGCAGCAGACAGTTAGAGACCCAGTACTTC
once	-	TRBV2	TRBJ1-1	CASRTTGGENTEAFF	TGTGCCAGCAGAACCACCGGGGGAGAGAACACTGAAGCTTTCTTT
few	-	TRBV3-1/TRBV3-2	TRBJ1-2	CASSQVPDLSRGDYGYTF	TGTGCCAGCAGCCAAGTACCGGACTTGAGCAGGGGAGACTATGGCTACACCTTC
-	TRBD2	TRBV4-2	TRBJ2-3	CASSHRLAGGLGTDTQYF	TGTGCCAGCAGCCACCGACTAGCGGGGGGGCTTGGCACAGATACGCAGTATTTT
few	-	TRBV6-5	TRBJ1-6	CASSRALFSPLHF	TGTGCCAGCAGCCGCGCTCTTTTTTCACCCCTCCACTTT
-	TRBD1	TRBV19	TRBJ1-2	CASSQTGGYGYTF	TGTGCCAGTAGCCAGACAGGGGGGTATGGCTACACCTTC
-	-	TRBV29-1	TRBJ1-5	CSVEERRGGNQPQHF	TGCAGCGTTGAAGAGAGGCGCGGCGGCAATCAGCCCCAGCATTTT
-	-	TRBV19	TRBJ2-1	CASSIGQGGNEQFF	TGTGCCAGTAGTATAGGCCAGGGGGGCAATGAGCAGTTCTTC
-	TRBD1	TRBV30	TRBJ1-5	CAWSLPGTGGFRAQHF	TGTGCCTGGAGTCTACCCGGGACAGGGGGCTTTAGGGCCCAGCATTTT
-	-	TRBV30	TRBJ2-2	CAWDAGTWTGELFF	TGTGCCTGGGACGCCGGGACATGGACCGGGGAGCTGTTTTTT
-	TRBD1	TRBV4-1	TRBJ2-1	CASSQPATGTGDNEQFF	TGCGCCAGCAGCCAACCGGCGACCGGGACAGGGGACAATGAGCAGTTCTTC
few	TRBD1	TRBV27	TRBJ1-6	CASSFSDRGNSPLHF	TGTGCCAGCAGTTTTTCGGACAGGGGGAATTCACCCCTCCACTTT
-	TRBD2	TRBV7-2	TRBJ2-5	CASSYVWGGVKETQYF	TGTGCCAGCAGCTATGTATGGGGGGGAGTGAAAGAGACCCAGTACTTC
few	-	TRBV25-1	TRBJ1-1	CASEATANTEAFF	TGTGCCAGTGAAGCGACAGCGAACACTGAAGCTTTCTTT